The sequence of this TCR beta chain was determined in a study of cytomegalovirus exposure and HLA in healthy donors. Study-wide results and caveats: The productive fraction for most TCR beta V segments was about 87% or about 30% in an earlier analysis.

Turning to this clone: Its antigen is as yet unknown.

The PCR had 60 Vbeta and 13 Jbeta primers. Some clones are missing from TCRdb's copy, which holds only in-frame ones; the method was immunoSEQ multiplex PCR. The sample has 160,000 or so clones, approximately 81% seen once. Trimming stripped 5 bases from V and 7 bases from J, with 12 bases between. Germline lookup yields CDR1 SGHTA and CDR2 FQGTGA. The CDR3 covers 13 residues. The J gene is TRBJ2-1, the V gene TRBV7-3; D might be TRBD2 (5 bases). The sequence derives from a woman aged 18 to 35 in good health and CMV-seronegative. The sequencing sample was made of PBMCs. As DNA, the CDR3 is TGTGCCAGCAGCCAAACCCGGGAAAATGAGCAGTTCTTC. The encoded protein is CASSQTRENEQFF.